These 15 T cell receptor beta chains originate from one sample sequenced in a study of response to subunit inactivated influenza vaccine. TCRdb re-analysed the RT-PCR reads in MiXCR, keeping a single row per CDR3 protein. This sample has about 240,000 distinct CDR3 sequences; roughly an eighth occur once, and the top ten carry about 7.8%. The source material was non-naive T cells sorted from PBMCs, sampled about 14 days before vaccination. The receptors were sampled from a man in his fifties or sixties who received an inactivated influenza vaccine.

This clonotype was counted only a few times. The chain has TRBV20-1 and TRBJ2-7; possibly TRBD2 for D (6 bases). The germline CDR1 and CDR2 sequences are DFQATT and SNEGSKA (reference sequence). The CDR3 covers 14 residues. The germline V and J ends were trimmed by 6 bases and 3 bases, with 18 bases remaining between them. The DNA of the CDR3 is TGCAGTGCAGATCCGGGACTCAGTCTCTACGAGCAGTACTTC. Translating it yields CSADPGLSLYEQYF.

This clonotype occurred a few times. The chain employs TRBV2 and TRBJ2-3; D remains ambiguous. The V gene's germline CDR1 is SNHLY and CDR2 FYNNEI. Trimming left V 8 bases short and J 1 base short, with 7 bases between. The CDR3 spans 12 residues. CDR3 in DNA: TGTGCCAGCGAACGGGGCACAGATACGCAGTATTTT. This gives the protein CASERGTDTQYF.

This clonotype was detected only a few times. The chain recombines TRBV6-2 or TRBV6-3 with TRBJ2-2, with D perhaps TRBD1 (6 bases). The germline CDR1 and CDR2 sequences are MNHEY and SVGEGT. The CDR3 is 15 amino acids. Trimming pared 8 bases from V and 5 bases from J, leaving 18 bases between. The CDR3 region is CASGGQLPKTGELFF. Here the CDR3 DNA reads TGTGCCAGCGGGGGACAACTACCTAAAACCGGGGAGCTGTTTTTT.

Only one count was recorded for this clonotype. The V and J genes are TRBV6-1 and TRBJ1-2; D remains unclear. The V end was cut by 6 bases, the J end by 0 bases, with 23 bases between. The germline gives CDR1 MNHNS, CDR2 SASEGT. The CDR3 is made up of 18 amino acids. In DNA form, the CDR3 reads TGTGCCAGCAGCCTTTTCTCTACGAGACCGGGCCCTAACTATGGCTACACCTTC. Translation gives CASSLFSTRPGPNYGYTF.

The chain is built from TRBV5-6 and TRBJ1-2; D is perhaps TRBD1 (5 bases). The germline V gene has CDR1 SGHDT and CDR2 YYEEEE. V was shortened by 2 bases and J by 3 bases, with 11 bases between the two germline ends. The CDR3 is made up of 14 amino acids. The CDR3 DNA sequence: TGTGCCAGCAGCTTCATGAGGGGCTACTATGGCTACACCTTC. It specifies CASSFMRGYYGYTF.

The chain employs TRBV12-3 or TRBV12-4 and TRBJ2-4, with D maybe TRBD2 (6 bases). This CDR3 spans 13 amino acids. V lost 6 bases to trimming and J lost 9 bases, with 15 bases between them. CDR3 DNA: TGTGCCAGCAGCTTTGGGACTCTCGGCATTCAGTACTTC. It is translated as CASSFGTLGIQYF.

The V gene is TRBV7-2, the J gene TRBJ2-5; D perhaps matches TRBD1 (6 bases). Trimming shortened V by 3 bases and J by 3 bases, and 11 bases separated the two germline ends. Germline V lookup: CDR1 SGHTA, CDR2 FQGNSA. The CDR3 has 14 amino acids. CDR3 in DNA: TGTGCCAGCAGCTTTGGAGGACAGAAAGAGACCCAGTACTTC. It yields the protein CASSFGGQKETQYF.

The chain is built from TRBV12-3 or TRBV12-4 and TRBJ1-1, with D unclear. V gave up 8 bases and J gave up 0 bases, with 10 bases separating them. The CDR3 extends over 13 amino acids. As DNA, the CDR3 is TGTGCCAGCGGCGTAAACATGAACACTGAAGCTTTCTTT. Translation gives CASGVNMNTEAFF.

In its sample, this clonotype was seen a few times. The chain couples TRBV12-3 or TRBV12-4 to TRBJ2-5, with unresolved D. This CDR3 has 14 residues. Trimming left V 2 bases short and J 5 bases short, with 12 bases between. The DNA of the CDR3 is TGTGCCAGCAGTTTAATGGGGATGGGTGAGACCCAGTACTTC. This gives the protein CASSLMGMGETQYF.

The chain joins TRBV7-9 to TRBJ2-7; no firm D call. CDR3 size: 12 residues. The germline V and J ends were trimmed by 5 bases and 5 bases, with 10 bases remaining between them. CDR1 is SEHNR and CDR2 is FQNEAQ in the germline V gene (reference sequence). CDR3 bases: TGTGCCAGCAGCCAGGTGGGCGACGAGCAGTACTTC. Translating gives CASSQVGDEQYF.

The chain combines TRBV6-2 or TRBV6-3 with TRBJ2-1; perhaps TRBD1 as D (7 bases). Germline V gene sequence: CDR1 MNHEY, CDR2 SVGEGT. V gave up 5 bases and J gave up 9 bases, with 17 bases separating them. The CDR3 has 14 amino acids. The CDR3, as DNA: TGTGCCAGCAGTACGACTAGGGGGCAAGGTGAGCAGTTCTTC. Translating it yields CASSTTRGQGEQFF.

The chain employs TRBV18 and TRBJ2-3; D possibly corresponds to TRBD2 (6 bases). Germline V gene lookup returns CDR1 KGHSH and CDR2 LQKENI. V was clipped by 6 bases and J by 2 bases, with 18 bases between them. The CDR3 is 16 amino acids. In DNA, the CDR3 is TGTGCCAGCTCCCAGGAGGGGAGGTTAACCACAGATACGCAGTATTTT. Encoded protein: CASSQEGRLTTDTQYF.

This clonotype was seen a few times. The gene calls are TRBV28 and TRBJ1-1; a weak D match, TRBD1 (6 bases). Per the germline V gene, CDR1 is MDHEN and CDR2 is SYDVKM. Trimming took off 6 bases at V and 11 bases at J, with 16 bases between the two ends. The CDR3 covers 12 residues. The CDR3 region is CASSPTGSHAFF. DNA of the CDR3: TGTGCCAGCAGCCCTACAGGGAGTCACGCTTTCTTT.

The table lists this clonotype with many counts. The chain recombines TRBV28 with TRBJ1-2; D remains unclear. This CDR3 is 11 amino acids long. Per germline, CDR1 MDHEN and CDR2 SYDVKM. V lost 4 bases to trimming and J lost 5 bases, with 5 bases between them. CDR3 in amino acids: CASSSQYGYTF. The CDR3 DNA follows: TGTGCCAGCAGTTCGCAGTATGGCTACACCTTC.

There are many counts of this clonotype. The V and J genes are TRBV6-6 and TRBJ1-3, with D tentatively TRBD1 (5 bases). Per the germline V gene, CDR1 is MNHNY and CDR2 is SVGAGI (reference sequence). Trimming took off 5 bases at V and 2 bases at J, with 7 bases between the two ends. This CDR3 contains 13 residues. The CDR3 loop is CASSPGPGNTIYF. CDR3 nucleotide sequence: TGTGCCAGCAGTCCGGGACCTGGAAACACCATATATTTT.